This TCR beta chain emerged from a study of cytomegalovirus exposure and HLA in healthy donors. Broader study findings: Available immune exposure information covered CMV serostatus only. A later analysis linked a missense variant in DCLRE1C to the trimming of TCR beta V and J genes. The study listed roughly 160 cytomegalovirus-associated TCR beta chains.

This clone was recorded only once. Its antigen remains unknown. PCR involved 60 Vbeta and 13 Jbeta primers. Clones were read by immunoSEQ multiplex PCR, and TCRdb kept only the in-frame ones, dropping some. Of 130,000 to 150,000 clones listed, around 84% are singletons. CDR1 is LNHNV and CDR2 is YYDKDF in the germline V gene (reference sequence). Germline trimming cut 3 bases from V and 1 base from J; bases unmatched to any gene: 5. The CDR3 totals 15 residues. This receptor was taken from a man in his forties in good health and CMV-seropositive. The material sequenced was PBMCs. The rearrangement joins TRBV15 to TRBJ1-1; 7 positions match TRBD1. CDR3: CATSSDTGANTEAFF. The CDR3 DNA sequence: TGTGCCACCAGCAGCGATACAGGGGCGAACACTGAAGCTTTCTTT.